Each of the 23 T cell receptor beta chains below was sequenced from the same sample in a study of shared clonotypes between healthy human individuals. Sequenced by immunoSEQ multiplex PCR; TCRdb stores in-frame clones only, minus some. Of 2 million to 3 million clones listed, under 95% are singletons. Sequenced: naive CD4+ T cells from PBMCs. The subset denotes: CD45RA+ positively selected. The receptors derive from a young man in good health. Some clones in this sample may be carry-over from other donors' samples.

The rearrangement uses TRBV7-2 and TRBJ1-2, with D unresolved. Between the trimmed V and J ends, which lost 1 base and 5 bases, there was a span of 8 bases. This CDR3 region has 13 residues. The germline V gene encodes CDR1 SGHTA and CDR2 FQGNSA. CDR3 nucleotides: TGTGCCAGCAGCTTAGAACGGGAGTATGGCTACACCTTC. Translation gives CASSLEREYGYTF.

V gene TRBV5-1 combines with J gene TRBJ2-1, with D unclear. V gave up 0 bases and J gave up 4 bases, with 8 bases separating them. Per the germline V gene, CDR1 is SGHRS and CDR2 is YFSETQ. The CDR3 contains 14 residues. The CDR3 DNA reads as TGCGCCAGCAGCTTGGTCATGAATTACAATGAGCAGTTCTTC. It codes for CASSLVMNYNEQFF.

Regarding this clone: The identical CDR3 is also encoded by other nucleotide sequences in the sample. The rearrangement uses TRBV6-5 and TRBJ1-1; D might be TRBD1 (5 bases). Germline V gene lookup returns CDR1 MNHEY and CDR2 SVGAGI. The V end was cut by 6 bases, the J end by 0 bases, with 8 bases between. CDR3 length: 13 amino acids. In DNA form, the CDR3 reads TGTGCCAGCAGAATGACAGTGAACACTGAAGCTTTCTTT. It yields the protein CASRMTVNTEAFF.

CDR3 region: CATRQLTVGANVLTF. The CDR3 DNA reads as TGTGCCACCCGCCAATTAACAGTCGGGGCCAACGTCCTGACTTTC. This chain joins TRBV7-9 and TRBJ2-6; D unresolved. Germline CDR1 reads SEHNR; CDR2 reads FQNEAQ (reference sequence). This CDR3 is built from 15 residues. Trimming took 10 bases from V and 4 from J, leaving 17 bases between them.

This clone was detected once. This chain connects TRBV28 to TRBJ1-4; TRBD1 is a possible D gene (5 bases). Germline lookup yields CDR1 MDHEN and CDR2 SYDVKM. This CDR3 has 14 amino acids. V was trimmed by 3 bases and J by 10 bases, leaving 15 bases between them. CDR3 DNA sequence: TGTGCCAGCAGTTTCGGGGGTGCCCAGGGAAAACTGTTTTTT. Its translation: CASSFGGAQGKLFF. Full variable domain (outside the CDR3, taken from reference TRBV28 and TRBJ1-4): DVKVTQSSRYLVKRTGEKVFLECVQDMDHENMFWYRQDPGLGLRLIYFSYDVKMKEKGDIPEGYSVSREKKERFSLILESASTNQTSMYLCASSFGGAQGKLFFGSGTQLSVL.

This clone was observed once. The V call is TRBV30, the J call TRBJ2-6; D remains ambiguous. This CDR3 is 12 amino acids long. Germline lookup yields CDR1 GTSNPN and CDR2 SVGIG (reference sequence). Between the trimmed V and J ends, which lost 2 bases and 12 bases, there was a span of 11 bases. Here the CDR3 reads CAWSLETLVLTF. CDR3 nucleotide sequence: TGTGCCTGGAGTCTAGAAACCCTCGTCCTGACTTTC.

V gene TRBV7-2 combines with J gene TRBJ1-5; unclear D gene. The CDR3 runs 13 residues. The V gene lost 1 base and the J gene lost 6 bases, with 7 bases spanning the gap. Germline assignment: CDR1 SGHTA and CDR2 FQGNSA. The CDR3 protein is CASSLGWAQPQHF. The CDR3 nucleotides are TGTGCCAGCAGCTTAGGCTGGGCTCAGCCCCAGCATTTT. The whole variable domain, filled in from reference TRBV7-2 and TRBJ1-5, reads GAGVSQSPSNKVTEKGKDVELRCDPISGHTALYWYRQSLGQGLEFLIYFQGNSAPDKSGLPSDRFSAERTGGSVSTLTIQRTQQEDSAVYLCASSLGWAQPQHFGDGTRLSIL.

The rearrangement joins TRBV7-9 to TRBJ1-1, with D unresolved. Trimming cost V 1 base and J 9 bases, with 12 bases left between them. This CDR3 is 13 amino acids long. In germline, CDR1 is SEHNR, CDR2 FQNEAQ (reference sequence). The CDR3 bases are TGTGCCAGCAGCTTAGTCTGGATCCAAAAAGCTTTCTTT. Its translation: CASSLVWIQKAFF.

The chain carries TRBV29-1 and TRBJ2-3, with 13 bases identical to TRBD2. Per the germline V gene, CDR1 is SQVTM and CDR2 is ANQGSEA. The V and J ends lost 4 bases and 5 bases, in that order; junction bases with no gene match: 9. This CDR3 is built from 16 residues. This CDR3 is CSVGALLAGGRDTQYF. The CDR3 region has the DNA TGCAGCGTTGGGGCGTTACTAGCGGGAGGGCGAGATACGCAGTATTTT.

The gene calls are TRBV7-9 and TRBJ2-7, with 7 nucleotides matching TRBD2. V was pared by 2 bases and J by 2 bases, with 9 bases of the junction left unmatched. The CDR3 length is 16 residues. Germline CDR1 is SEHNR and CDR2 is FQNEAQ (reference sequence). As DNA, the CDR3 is TGTGCCAGCAGCTTAAGACGGGCTAGCGGAACCTACGAGCAGTACTTC. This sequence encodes CASSLRRASGTYEQYF.

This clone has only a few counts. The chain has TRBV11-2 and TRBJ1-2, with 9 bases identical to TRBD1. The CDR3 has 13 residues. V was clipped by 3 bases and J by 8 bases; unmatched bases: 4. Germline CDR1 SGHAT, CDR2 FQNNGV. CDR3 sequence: CASSLGQGEGYTF. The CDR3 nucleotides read TGTGCCAGCAGCTTGGGACAGGGAGAGGGCTACACCTTC.

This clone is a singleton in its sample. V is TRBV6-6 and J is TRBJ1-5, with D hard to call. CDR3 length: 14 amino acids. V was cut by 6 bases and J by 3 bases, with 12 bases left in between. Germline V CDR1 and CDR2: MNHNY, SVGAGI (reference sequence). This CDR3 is CASRPRPSNQPQHF. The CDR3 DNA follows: TGTGCCAGCAGACCCCGTCCTTCCAATCAGCCCCAGCATTTT.

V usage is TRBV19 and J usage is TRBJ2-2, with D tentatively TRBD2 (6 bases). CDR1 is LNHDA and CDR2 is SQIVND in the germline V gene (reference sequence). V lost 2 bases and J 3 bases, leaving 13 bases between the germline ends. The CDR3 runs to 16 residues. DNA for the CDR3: TGTGCCAGTAGTATATGGAGCGGGCCGTACACCGGGGAGCTGTTTTTT. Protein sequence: CASSIWSGPYTGELFF.

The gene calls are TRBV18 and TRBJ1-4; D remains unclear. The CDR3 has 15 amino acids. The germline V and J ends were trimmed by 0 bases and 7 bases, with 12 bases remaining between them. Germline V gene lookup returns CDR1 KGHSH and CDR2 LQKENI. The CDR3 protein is CASSPPNPRSEKLFF. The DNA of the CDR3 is TGTGCCAGCTCACCACCGAATCCGAGGAGTGAAAAACTGTTTTTT.

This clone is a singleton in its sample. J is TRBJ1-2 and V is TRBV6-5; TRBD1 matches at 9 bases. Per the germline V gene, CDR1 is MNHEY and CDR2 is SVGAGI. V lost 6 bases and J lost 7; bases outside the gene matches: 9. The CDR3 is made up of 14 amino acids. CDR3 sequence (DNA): TGTGCCAGCAGAGGGACAGGGCAAAGAGGTGGCTACACCTTC. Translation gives CASRGTGQRGGYTF.

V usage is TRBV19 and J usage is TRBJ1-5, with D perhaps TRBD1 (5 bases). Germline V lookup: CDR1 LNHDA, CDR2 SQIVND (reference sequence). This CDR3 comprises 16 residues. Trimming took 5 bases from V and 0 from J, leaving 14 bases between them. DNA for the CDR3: TGTGCCAGTAGTGCCAACCAGGGTTATAGCAATCAGCCCCAGCATTTT. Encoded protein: CASSANQGYSNQPQHF.

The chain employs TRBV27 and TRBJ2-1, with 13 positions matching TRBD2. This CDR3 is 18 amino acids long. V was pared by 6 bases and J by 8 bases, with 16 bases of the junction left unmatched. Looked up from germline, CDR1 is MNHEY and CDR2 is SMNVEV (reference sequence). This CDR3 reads CASRSAKRGLAGVDEQFF. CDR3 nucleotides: TGTGCCAGCAGGTCAGCCAAGCGCGGACTAGCGGGAGTTGATGAGCAGTTCTTC.

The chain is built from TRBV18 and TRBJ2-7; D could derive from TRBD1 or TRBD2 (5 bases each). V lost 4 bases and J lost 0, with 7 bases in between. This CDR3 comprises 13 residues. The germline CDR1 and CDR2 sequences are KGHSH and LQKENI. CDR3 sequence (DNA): TGTGCCAGCTCACAGGGGAGCTCCTACGAGCAGTACTTC. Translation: CASSQGSSYEQYF. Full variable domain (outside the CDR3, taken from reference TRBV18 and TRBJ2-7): NAGVMQNPRHLVRRRGQEARLRCSPMKGHSHVYWYRQLPEEGLKFMVYLQKENIIDESGMPKERFSAEFPKEGPSILRIQQVVRGDSAAYFCASSQGSSYEQYFGPGTRLTVT.

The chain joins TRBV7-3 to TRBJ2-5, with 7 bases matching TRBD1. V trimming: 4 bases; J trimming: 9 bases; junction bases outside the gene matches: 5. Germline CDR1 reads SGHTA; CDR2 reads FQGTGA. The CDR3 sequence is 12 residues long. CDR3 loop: CASSYTGDAQYF. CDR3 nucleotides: TGTGCCAGCAGCTACACAGGGGACGCCCAGTACTTC. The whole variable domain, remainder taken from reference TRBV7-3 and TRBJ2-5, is GAGVSQTPSNKVTEKGKYVELRCDPISGHTALYWYRQSLGQGPEFLIYFQGTGAADDSGLPNDRFFAVRPEGSVSTLKIQRTERGDSAVYLCASSYTGDAQYFGPGTRLLVL.

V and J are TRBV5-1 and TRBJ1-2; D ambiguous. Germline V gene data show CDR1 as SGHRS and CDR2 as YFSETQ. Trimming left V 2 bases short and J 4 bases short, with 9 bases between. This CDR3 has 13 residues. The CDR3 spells CASSFSEPYGYTF. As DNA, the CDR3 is TGCGCCAGCAGCTTTTCCGAGCCCTATGGCTACACCTTC.

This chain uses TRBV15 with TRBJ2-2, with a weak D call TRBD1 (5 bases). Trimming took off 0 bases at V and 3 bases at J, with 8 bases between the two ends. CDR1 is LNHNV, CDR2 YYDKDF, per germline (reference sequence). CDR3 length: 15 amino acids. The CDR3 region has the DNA TGTGCCACCAGCAGAGATAGGACATACACCGGGGAGCTGTTTTTT. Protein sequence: CATSRDRTYTGELFF.

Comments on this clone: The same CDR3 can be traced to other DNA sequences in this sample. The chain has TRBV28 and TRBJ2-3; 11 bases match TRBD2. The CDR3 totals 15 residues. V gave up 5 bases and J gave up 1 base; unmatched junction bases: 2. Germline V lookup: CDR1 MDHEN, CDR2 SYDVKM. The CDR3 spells CASSLSGRGTDTQYF. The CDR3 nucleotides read TGTGCCAGCAGTCTTAGCGGGAGGGGCACAGATACGCAGTATTTT.

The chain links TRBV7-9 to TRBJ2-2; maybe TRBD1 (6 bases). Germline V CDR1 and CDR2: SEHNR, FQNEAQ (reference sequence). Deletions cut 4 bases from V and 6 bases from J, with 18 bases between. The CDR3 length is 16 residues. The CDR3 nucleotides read TGTGCCAGCAGCTCCGCGAGAACAGGGATCGCCGGGGAGCTGTTTTTT. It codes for CASSSARTGIAGELFF.